These 21 T cell receptor beta chains originate from one sample sequenced in a study of OX40 agonist ivuxolimab in advanced cancers. Some clones are missing from TCRdb's copy, which holds only in-frame ones; the method was immunoSEQ multiplex PCR. The sample has more than 70,000 clones; around 89% are singletons. The source was CD4+ or CD8+ T cells sorted from blood, collected in a trial of the OX40 agonist ivuxolimab. The receptors were sampled from an adult with an advanced solid tumor such as melanoma, head and neck, liver or kidney cancer.

The genes are TRBV4-1 and TRBJ2-7; tentatively, D is TRBD2 (6 bases). The CDR3 spans 16 residues. CDR1 MGHRA and CDR2 YSYEKL come from the germline V gene. Trimming shortened V by 0 bases and J by 1 base, and 13 bases separated the two germline ends. CDR3 DNA: TGCGCCAGCAGCCAAGATTGGGGACTGGATTCCTACGAGCAGTACTTC. Translated, it gives CASSQDWGLDSYEQYF.

J is TRBJ2-5 and V is TRBV9; TRBD1 aligns across 8 bases. Trimming at V came to 4 bases and at J to 7 bases, leaving 6 bases not matched to a gene. The length of the CDR3 is 13 residues. Germline-derived CDR1 and CDR2 are SGDLS and YYNGEE. This CDR3 is CASSTQGAGTQYF. The CDR3 DNA sequence: TGTGCCAGCAGCACCCAGGGGGCCGGGACCCAGTACTTC.

V and J are TRBV28 and TRBJ2-4, with a weak D call TRBD2 (6 bases). Germline assignment: CDR1 MDHEN and CDR2 SYDVKM. Trimming cost V 6 bases and J 1 base, with 19 bases left between them. The CDR3 length is 17 residues. The CDR3 reads CASSLRTSGWAKNIQYF. The CDR3 region has the DNA TGTGCCAGCAGCCTCCGGACAAGCGGGTGGGCCAAAAACATTCAGTACTTC.

The chain employs TRBV12-1 and TRBJ1-2; the table's TRBD1 call for D was not verified on the DNA. TRBV12-1 is a documented pseudogene. The CDR3 runs to 17 residues. The CDR3 DNA reads as TGTGCCAGCAGCTTGCCCGGGACAAGTCTTAAGTCCTATGGCTACACCTTC. Protein product: CASSLPGTSLKSYGYTF.

This chain connects TRBV5-1 to TRBJ2-1; D may be TRBD1 (7 bases). V dropped 4 bases and J dropped 7 bases, with 18 bases sitting between them. CDR1 and CDR2 (germline): SGHRS, YFSETQ. The CDR3 runs to 15 residues. CDR3 coding DNA: TGCGCCAGCAGCCACGGCGGGACAGCTGATAATGAGCAGTTCTTC. Amino acid sequence: CASSHGGTADNEQFF.

The rearrangement links TRBV10-3 to TRBJ1-2, with 9 nucleotides matching TRBD1. Germline trimming cut 4 bases from V and 5 bases from J; bases unmatched to any gene: 2. The CDR3 spans 13 residues. Germline CDR1 reads ENHRY; CDR2 reads SYGVKD. The CDR3 reads CAISGGTGYGYTF. The CDR3 bases are TGTGCCATCAGTGGCGGGACAGGGTATGGCTACACCTTC.

This chain joins TRBV19 and TRBJ1-4; perhaps TRBD1 as D (6 bases). This CDR3 is 16 amino acids long. CDR1 LNHDA and CDR2 SQIVND come from the germline V gene (reference sequence). V gave up 4 bases and J gave up 0 bases, with 12 bases separating them. Here the CDR3 reads CASSTLQGSTNEKLFF. CDR3 coding DNA: TGTGCCAGTAGTACCCTACAGGGTTCAACTAATGAAAAACTGTTTTTT.

This sequence joins TRBV5-1 and TRBJ2-7, with 13 bases lining up with TRBD2. This CDR3 contains 18 residues. Germline lookup yields CDR1 SGHRS and CDR2 YFSETQ. The junction had 9 bases not matched to a gene; V was cut back by 0 bases and J by 3 bases. The CDR3 DNA is TGCGCCAGCAGCTTGGGACTAGCGGGAGGTGGGGTTTACTACGAGCAGTACTTC. Protein product: CASSLGLAGGGVYYEQYF.

The gene calls are TRBV11-3 and TRBJ2-5; D is uncertain. V was trimmed by 5 bases and J by 0 bases, leaving 13 bases between them. Germline V lookup: CDR1 SGHNT, CDR2 YENEEA. The CDR3 length is 15 residues. The CDR3 is CASSLPRINQETQYF. The CDR3, as DNA: TGTGCCAGCAGCCTCCCACGGATAAACCAAGAGACCCAGTACTTC.

Written as DNA, the CDR3 is TGTGCCAGCAGTATCCCTGCGGACAGGGAAGCTATGAACGAGCAGTACTTC. It yields the protein CASSIPADREAMNEQYF. V is TRBV28 and J is TRBJ2-7; TRBD1 matches at 8 bases. CDR1 is MDHEN and CDR2 is SYDVKM in the germline V gene. CDR3 length: 17 amino acids. After removal of 5 bases from V and 5 bases from J, the junction contained 17 bases not matched to a gene.

V usage is TRBV9 and J usage is TRBJ2-6; D ambiguous. V was trimmed by 6 bases and J by 2 bases, leaving 12 bases between them. The CDR3 runs to 15 residues. The germline gives CDR1 SGDLS, CDR2 YYNGEE. The CDR3 DNA is TGTGCCAGCACCGAAGCACCCACTGGGGCCAACGTCCTGACTTTC. Translation: CASTEAPTGANVLTF.

The V and J genes are TRBV28 and TRBJ1-2; 9 positions match TRBD1. Germline V CDR1 and CDR2: MDHEN, SYDVKM. Trimming cost V 10 bases and J 3 bases; bases outside gene matches: 15. The CDR3 is made up of 16 amino acids. CDR3 sequence reads: CATASTGGEIYYGYTF. In DNA form, the CDR3 reads TGTGCCACTGCATCGACAGGGGGGGAGATTTACTATGGCTACACCTTC.

V usage is TRBV2 and J usage is TRBJ2-7, with no clear D. The CDR3 spans 14 residues. V gave up 4 bases and J gave up 3 bases, with 13 bases separating them. CDR1 SNHLY and CDR2 FYNNEI come from the germline V gene. The CDR3 loop is CASSVEMGIYEQYF. The CDR3 bases are TGTGCCAGCAGTGTGGAGATGGGTATCTACGAGCAGTACTTC.

This clone showed up just once. The chain links TRBV29-1 to TRBJ2-5; 10 nucleotides line up with TRBD2. Germline V gene sequence: CDR1 SQVTM, CDR2 ANQGSEA. Trimming cost V 6 bases and J 2 bases; bases outside gene matches: 9. CDR3 length: 15 amino acids. CDR3 loop: CSVPASGRAQETQYF. CDR3 DNA sequence: TGCAGCGTCCCGGCGAGCGGGAGGGCACAAGAGACCCAGTACTTC.

The rearrangement uses TRBV18 and TRBJ1-3, with D maybe TRBD1 (5 bases). Germline CDR1 and CDR2: KGHSH and LQKENI. The CDR3 consists of 18 residues. Trimming shortened V by 2 bases and J by 0 bases, and 17 bases separated the two germline ends. In nucleotides, the CDR3 is TGTGCCAGCTCACCAGGGGGGGGTCGTCCGTCCTCTGGAAACACCATATATTTT. It is translated as CASSPGGGRPSSGNTIYF.

This sequence joins TRBV5-1 and TRBJ2-5, with a weak D call TRBD1 (6 bases). V was pared by 0 bases and J by 5 bases, with 14 bases between. This CDR3 has 15 residues. Germline lookup yields CDR1 SGHRS and CDR2 YFSETQ. The CDR3 is CASSLADRNFETQYF. The CDR3, as DNA: TGCGCCAGCAGCTTGGCGGACAGAAATTTCGAGACCCAGTACTTC.

This clone came up once. This chain uses TRBV4-2 with TRBJ2-2, with 9 bases lining up with TRBD2. The junction had 4 bases not matched to a gene; V was cut back by 1 base and J by 7 bases. The CDR3 extends over 15 amino acids. The germline V gene has CDR1 LGHNA and CDR2 YNFKEQ. CDR3 region: CASSQAGGGGGELFF. The CDR3 DNA reads TGTGCCAGCAGCCAAGCAGGCGGGGGGGGCGGGGAGCTGTTTTTT.

The rearrangement links TRBV28 to TRBJ1-1; tentatively, D is TRBD1 (6 bases). Trimming took off 6 bases at V and 5 bases at J, with 10 bases between the two ends. CDR1 is MDHEN and CDR2 is SYDVKM in the germline V gene. This CDR3 has 12 residues. CDR3 in amino acids: CASREGETEAFF. CDR3 in DNA: TGTGCCAGCAGGGAGGGGGAAACTGAAGCTTTCTTT.

V gene TRBV18 combines with J gene TRBJ1-4, with D tentatively TRBD1 (5 bases). Trimming cost V 6 bases and J 6 bases, with 17 bases left between them. The CDR3 runs 15 residues. Per germline, CDR1 KGHSH and CDR2 LQKENI. The CDR3 DNA sequence: TGTGCCAGCTCCCTGATAGGAGGGGCCTATGAAAAACTGTTTTTT. It yields the protein CASSLIGGAYEKLFF.

The CDR3 reads CASSLQNTEAFF. The CDR3 bases are TGTGCCAGCAGTTTGCAGAACACTGAAGCTTTCTTT. The V gene is TRBV28, the J gene TRBJ1-1; D is ambiguous. Trimming stripped 3 bases from V and 1 base from J, with 3 bases between. CDR3 size: 12 residues. CDR1 and CDR2 from the germline V gene are MDHEN and SYDVKM.

V and J are TRBV5-1 and TRBJ2-5; TRBD1 is a possible D gene (5 bases). The J call may be incorrect, as the DNA end agrees better with TRBJ2-7. CDR1 and CDR2 from the germline V gene are SGHRS and YFSETQ. There are 16 residues in the CDR3. CDR3 protein: CASRPGTGRSSYEQYF. CDR3 DNA sequence: TGCGCCAGCAGACCCGGTACAGGACGATCCTCCTACGAGCAGTACTTC.